The 20 T cell receptor beta chains below come from one sample, sequenced in a study of cytomegalovirus exposure and HLA in healthy donors. Amplification used 60 Vbeta primers and 13 Jbeta primers. Sequencing used immunoSEQ multiplex PCR; TCRdb keeps in-frame clones, though not all of them. The sample lists approximately 160,000 clones, roughly 75% occurring once. The material sequenced was PBMCs. These receptors were collected from a woman aged 45-65 years in good health and CMV-seropositive.

CDR3 amino acids: CASRAGVYNSPLHF. In DNA form, the CDR3 reads TGTGCCAGCAGAGCAGGGGTTTATAATTCACCCCTCCACTTT. The chain uses TRBV4-2 and TRBJ1-6, with a tentative D call TRBD1 (6 bases). Germline V lookup: CDR1 LGHNA, CDR2 YNFKEQ. The CDR3 loop spans 14 amino acids. Trimming pared 6 bases from V and 4 bases from J, leaving 10 bases between.

J is TRBJ2-1 and V is TRBV6-5; 7 nucleotides align to TRBD2. This CDR3 has 15 amino acids. Per germline, CDR1 MNHEY and CDR2 SVGAGI. V lost 5 bases and J lost 10; bases outside the gene matches: 14. The CDR3 spells CASSPQREPYGEQFF. CDR3 nucleotide sequence: TGTGCCAGCAGTCCCCAGCGGGAACCCTATGGCGAGCAGTTCTTC.

The genes are TRBV15 and TRBJ2-5; D not certain. The CDR3 sequence is 12 residues long. The V and J ends lost 1 base and 2 bases respectively, with 2 bases between them. Germline V gives CDR1 LNHNV, CDR2 YYDKDF (reference sequence). This CDR3 is CATSRVQETQYF. CDR3 nucleotide sequence: TGTGCCACCAGCAGAGTACAAGAGACCCAGTACTTC.

CDR3 nucleotides: TGTGCCAGCAGCTTAGCTGCCCGAGGTTCAACTCTAACCTTC. Its protein is CASSLAARGSTLTF. The chain is built from TRBV7-8 and TRBJ1-2; D unresolved. Looked up from germline, CDR1 is SGHVS and CDR2 is FQNEAQ. CDR3 length: 14 amino acids. Deletions cut 0 bases from V and 14 bases from J, with 19 bases between.

The chain combines TRBV28 with TRBJ2-2, with a possible D match to TRBD2 (6 bases). The CDR3 sequence is 15 residues long. The germline V and J ends were trimmed by 3 bases and 5 bases, with 13 bases remaining between them. Germline CDR1 MDHEN, CDR2 SYDVKM. This CDR3 reads CASSFGTLPTGELFF. CDR3 bases: TGTGCCAGCAGTTTCGGGACTCTTCCAACCGGGGAGCTGTTTTTT.

This clone was recorded a few times. The V gene is TRBV5-5, the J gene TRBJ1-5, with 7 bases that match TRBD1. Losses at the gene ends were 4 bases for V and 6 bases for J; bases not matched to a gene: 7. The germline V gene encodes CDR1 SGHKS and CDR2 YYEKEE (reference sequence). The CDR3 runs 14 residues. CDR3 in amino acids: CASSPDRVVQPQHF. The CDR3 bases are TGTGCCAGCAGCCCCGACAGGGTGGTTCAGCCCCAGCATTTT.

The table lists this clone with a few counts. The chain links TRBV25-1 to TRBJ1-5; perhaps TRBD1 as D (5 bases). Germline lookup yields CDR1 MGHDK and CDR2 SYGVNS. The CDR3 spans 13 residues. The V gene lost 1 base and the J gene lost 4 bases, with 5 bases spanning the gap. CDR3 region: CASSESGNQPQHF. The CDR3 DNA reads as TGTGCCAGCAGTGAATCAGGGAATCAGCCCCAGCATTTT.

This clone was counted between two and nine times. The rearrangement links TRBV5-6 to TRBJ1-2; TRBD1 matches 10 bases. With 4 bases clipped from V and 4 bases from J, the junction kept 4 bases outside the gene matches. CDR3 length: 14 amino acids. Germline V gives CDR1 SGHDT, CDR2 YYEEEE. For the CDR3, the DNA is TGTGCCAGCAGCCGGGACAGGGGAAGCTATGGCTACACCTTC. Its protein product is CASSRDRGSYGYTF.

The rearrangement uses TRBV27 and TRBJ1-5; D is uncertain. Trimming cost V 8 bases and J 0 bases, with 20 bases left between them. The CDR3 runs 17 residues. Germline loops: CDR1 MNHEY, CDR2 SMNVEV (reference sequence). The CDR3 protein is CASPSSHPSDSNQPQHF. CDR3 nucleotides: TGTGCCAGCCCTTCCTCCCACCCCAGTGATAGCAATCAGCCCCAGCATTTT.

This clone was observed a few times. Its ends do not fully match the called genes, so a read error is possible. This sequence joins TRBV7-9 and TRBJ2-1, with D tentatively TRBD1 (5 bases). The CDR3 covers 15 residues. Germline V gives CDR1 SEHNR, CDR2 FQNEAQ (reference sequence). Here the CDR3 reads CSSSLQGIGYNEQFF. As DNA, the CDR3 is TGTTCCAGCAGTCTCCAGGGTATCGGCTACAATGAGCAGTTCTTC.

The sample holds a few counts of this clone. V and J are TRBV9 and TRBJ2-1; no clear D gene. Germline CDR1 reads SGDLS; CDR2 reads YYNGEE. The ends were cut back, 0 bases at V and 5 bases at J, with 12 bases in the middle. The length of the CDR3 is 15 residues. Written as DNA, the CDR3 is TGTGCCAGCAGCGTAGCGGCAGTGACTGACAATGAGCAGTTCTTC. Protein: CASSVAAVTDNEQFF.

This clone was detected a few times. The chain has TRBV9 and TRBJ1-6; D not certain. Germline V gives CDR1 SGDLS, CDR2 YYNGEE. This CDR3 region has 13 residues. Trimming removed 0 bases from V and 8 bases from J, with 6 bases in between. Here the CDR3 DNA reads TGTGCCAGCAGCGTAGAGCAAGATTCACCCCTCCACTTT. It encodes CASSVEQDSPLHF.

The genes are TRBV15 and TRBJ1-1, with D maybe TRBD1 (5 bases). This CDR3 is built from 13 residues. Germline V CDR1 and CDR2: LNHNV, YYDKDF (reference sequence). V lost 7 bases and J lost 1, with 10 bases in between. The CDR3 sequence is CATTGGGNTEAFF. Here the CDR3 DNA reads TGTGCCACCACCGGGGGGGGGAACACTGAAGCTTTCTTT.

Worth noting for this clone: The same CDR3 arises from other DNA sequences in this sample as well. The V call is TRBV19, the J call TRBJ1-1; 9 bases agree with TRBD1. The ends lost 5 bases at V and 3 bases at J; junction bases unmatched: 7. The CDR3 spans 15 residues. The germline gives CDR1 LNHDA, CDR2 SQIVND (reference sequence). CDR3 sequence (DNA): TGTGCCAGTAGTCGACAGGGGGTGGTGGACACTGAAGCTTTCTTT. It yields the protein CASSRQGVVDTEAFF. Based on the CDR3 plus reference TRBV19 and TRBJ1-1, the full variable domain is DGGITQSPKYLFRKEGQNVTLSCEQNLNHDAMYWYRQDPGQGLRLIYYSQIVNDFQKGDIAEGYSVSREKKESFPLTVTSAQKNPTAFYLCASSRQGVVDTEAFFGQGTRLTVV.

The chain has TRBV7-2 and TRBJ2-5; TRBD1 agrees at 8 bases. V shed 0 bases, J shed 5 bases, and the junction held 8 bases outside the gene matches. CDR1 is SGHTA, CDR2 FQGNSA, per germline. This CDR3 is 16 amino acids long. The CDR3, as DNA: TGTGCCAGCAGCTTAGCGCGGAACAGGGGGTGGGAGACCCAGTACTTC. Translating it yields CASSLARNRGWETQYF.

The CDR3 DNA follows: TGTGCCACCAGCGGGGGATGGGACAGGGGGGCCGACTCTGGAAACACCATATATTTT. Translating gives CATSGGWDRGADSGNTIYF. The J gene is TRBJ1-3, the V gene TRBV15, with 11 bases identical to TRBD1. V gave up 5 bases and J gave up 0 bases; unmatched junction bases: 12. The CDR3 has 19 residues. Per the germline V gene, CDR1 is LNHNV and CDR2 is YYDKDF (reference sequence).

The rearrangement joins TRBV28 to TRBJ1-2; a possible D gene is TRBD1 (6 bases). Germline-derived CDR1 and CDR2 are MDHEN and SYDVKM. V was cut by 5 bases and J by 8 bases, with 30 bases left in between. This CDR3 region has 18 residues. DNA of the CDR3: TGTGCCAGCAGTGACCCCCACGCGCAGACAGGAAAAACGGGGGGCTACACCTTC. This gives the protein CASSDPHAQTGKTGGYTF.

The gene calls are TRBV7-2 and TRBJ2-1, with D uncertain. This CDR3 contains 13 residues. Trimming took 2 bases from V and 7 from J, leaving 9 bases between them. Germline V gives CDR1 SGHTA, CDR2 FQGNSA. The CDR3 DNA reads as TGTGCCAGCAGCTTAAACGGTTTTAATGAGCAGTTCTTC. Its protein is CASSLNGFNEQFF.

The genes are TRBV28 and TRBJ1-2; D ambiguous. The V gene's germline CDR1 is MDHEN and CDR2 SYDVKM. The CDR3 contains 15 residues. Trimming took off 7 bases at V and 2 bases at J, with 17 bases between the two ends. CDR3 DNA sequence: TGTGCCAGCAATTGGGCGGGAAGAGGGAACTATGGCTACACCTTC. It is translated as CASNWAGRGNYGYTF.

There are a few counts of this clone. The same CDR3 is also encoded by other DNA sequences in this sample. V is TRBV7-2 and J is TRBJ2-7; weak D call: TRBD1 (6 bases). CDR3 length: 12 residues. Trimming shortened V by 5 bases and J by 4 bases, and 9 bases separated the two germline ends. Germline CDR1 reads SGHTA; CDR2 reads FQGNSA. The CDR3 DNA reads TGTGCCAGCAGCCTACAGGGATACGAGCAGTACTTC. Translation gives CASSLQGYEQYF.